These 2 T cell receptor beta chains originate from one sample sequenced in a study of blood T cell repertoires in COVID-19. The method was immunoSEQ multiplex PCR; TCRdb's version includes in-frame clones alone and lacks a portion of them. The sample carries 35,000 to 50,000 clones, approximately 85% recorded once. Sequencing input: peripheral blood. The receptors were sampled from a human donor in a cohort sampled during active COVID-19.

The V and J genes are TRBV29-1 and TRBJ1-1; a possible D gene is TRBD1 (6 bases). Germline CDR1 is SQVTM and CDR2 is ANQGSEA. V was trimmed by 4 bases and J by 5 bases, leaving 20 bases between them. CDR3 length: 15 amino acids. CDR3 nucleotide sequence: TGCAGCGTTGTGTGGAGACTCAAGGGGGAGACTGAAGCTTTCTTT. Its translation is CSVVWRLKGETEAFF.

The chain is built from TRBV10-2 and TRBJ2-2, with TRBD2 identical over 10 bases. V shed 7 bases, J shed 6 bases, and the junction held 8 bases outside the gene matches. CDR3 length: 15 residues. Germline V gene lookup returns CDR1 WSHSY and CDR2 SAAADI. CDR3 residues: CASNPSGGLSGELFF. The CDR3 DNA reads as TGCGCCAGCAATCCTAGCGGGGGTTTATCCGGGGAGCTGTTTTTT.